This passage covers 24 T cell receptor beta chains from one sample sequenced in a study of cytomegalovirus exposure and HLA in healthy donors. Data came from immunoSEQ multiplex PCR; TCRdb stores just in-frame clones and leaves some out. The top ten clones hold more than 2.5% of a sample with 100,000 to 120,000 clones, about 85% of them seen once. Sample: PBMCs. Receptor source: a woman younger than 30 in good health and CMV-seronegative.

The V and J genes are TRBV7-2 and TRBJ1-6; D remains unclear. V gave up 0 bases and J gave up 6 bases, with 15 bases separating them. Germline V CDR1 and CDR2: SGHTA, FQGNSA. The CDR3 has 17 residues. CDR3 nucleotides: TGTGCCAGCAGCTTAGCGGGCCGGCCGGTTGGTAATTCACCCCTCCACTTT. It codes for CASSLAGRPVGNSPLHF.

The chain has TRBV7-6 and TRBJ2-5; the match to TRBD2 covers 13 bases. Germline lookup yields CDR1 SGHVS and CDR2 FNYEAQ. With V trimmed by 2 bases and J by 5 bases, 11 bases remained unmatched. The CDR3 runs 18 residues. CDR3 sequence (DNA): TGTGCCAGCAGCTTAACTCCGGGACTAGCGGGGAGGATTGAGACCCAGTACTTC. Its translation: CASSLTPGLAGRIETQYF. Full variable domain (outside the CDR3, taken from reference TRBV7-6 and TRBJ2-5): GAGVSQSPRYKVTKRGQDVALRCDPISGHVSLYWYRQALGQGPEFLTYFNYEAQQDKSGLPNDRFSAERPEGSISTLTIQRTEQRDSAMYRCASSLTPGLAGRIETQYFGPGTRLLVL.

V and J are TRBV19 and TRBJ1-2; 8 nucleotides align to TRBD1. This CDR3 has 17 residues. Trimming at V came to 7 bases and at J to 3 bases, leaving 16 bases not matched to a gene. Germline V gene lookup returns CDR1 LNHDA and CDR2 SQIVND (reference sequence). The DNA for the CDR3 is TGTGCCAGTAACACAGAATTGACAGGGGCGGTCGACTATGGCTACACCTTC. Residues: CASNTELTGAVDYGYTF.

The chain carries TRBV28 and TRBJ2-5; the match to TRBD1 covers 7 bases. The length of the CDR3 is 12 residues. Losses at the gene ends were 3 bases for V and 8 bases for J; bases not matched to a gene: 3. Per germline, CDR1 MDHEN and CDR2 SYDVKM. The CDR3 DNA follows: TGTGCCAGCAGTTTTGACAGGGAAACCCAGTACTTC. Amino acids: CASSFDRETQYF.

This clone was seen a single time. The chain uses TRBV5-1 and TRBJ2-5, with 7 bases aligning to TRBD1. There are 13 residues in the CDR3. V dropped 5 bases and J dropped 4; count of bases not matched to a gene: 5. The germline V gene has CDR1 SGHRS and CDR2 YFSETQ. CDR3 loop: CASSSTGIETQYF. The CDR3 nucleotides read TGCGCCAGCAGTTCGACAGGGATAGAGACCCAGTACTTC.

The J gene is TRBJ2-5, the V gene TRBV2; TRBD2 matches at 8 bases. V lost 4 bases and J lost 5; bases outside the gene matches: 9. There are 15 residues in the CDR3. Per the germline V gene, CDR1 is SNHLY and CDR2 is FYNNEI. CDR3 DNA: TGTGCCAGCAGTGGTGGGCGGGGGGCGGCTGAGACCCAGTACTTC. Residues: CASSGGRGAAETQYF.

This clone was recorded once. This CDR3 is CASSGIGRGPENEKLFF. CDR3 DNA sequence: TGTGCCAGCAGCGGAATCGGCAGGGGGCCCGAAAATGAAAAACTGTTTTTT. The rearrangement joins TRBV5-6 to TRBJ1-4; 8 nucleotides agree with TRBD1. The CDR3 runs to 17 residues. In germline, CDR1 is SGHDT, CDR2 YYEEEE. The V segment lost 4 bases and the J segment 5 bases; nucleotides outside the gene matches: 13.

The CDR3 DNA reads TGTGCCAGCAGCTTAGATACAGGGGGGGAGCTGTTTTTT. Its protein is CASSLDTGGELFF. This chain connects TRBV11-3 to TRBJ2-2; perhaps TRBD1 as D (6 bases). Per the germline V gene, CDR1 is SGHNT and CDR2 is YENEEA. Trimming left V 0 bases short and J 8 bases short, with 7 bases between. This CDR3 is 13 amino acids long.

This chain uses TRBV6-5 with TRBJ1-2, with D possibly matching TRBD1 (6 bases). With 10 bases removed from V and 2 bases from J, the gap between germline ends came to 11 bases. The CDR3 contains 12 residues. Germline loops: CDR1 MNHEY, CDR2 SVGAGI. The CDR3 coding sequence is TGTGCCACAGGGGAGCTGAACTATGGCTACACCTTC. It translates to CATGELNYGYTF.

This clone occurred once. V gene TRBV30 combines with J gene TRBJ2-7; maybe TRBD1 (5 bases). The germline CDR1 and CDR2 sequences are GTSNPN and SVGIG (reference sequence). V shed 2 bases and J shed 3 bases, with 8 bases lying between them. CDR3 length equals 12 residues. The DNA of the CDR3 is TGTGCCTGGAGTTGGGGCCTCTACGAGCAGTACTTC. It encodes CAWSWGLYEQYF.

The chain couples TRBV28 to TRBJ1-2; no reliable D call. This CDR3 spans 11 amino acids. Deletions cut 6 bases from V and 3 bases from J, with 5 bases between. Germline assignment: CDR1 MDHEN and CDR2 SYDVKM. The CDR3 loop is CASRRHYGYTF. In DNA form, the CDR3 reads TGTGCCAGCAGGAGGCACTATGGCTACACCTTC.

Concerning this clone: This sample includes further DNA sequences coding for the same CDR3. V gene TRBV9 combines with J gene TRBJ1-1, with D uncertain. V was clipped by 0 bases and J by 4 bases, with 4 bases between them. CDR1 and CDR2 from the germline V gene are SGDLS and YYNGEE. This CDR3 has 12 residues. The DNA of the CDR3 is TGTGCCAGCAGCGTAGGCGGCACTGAAGCTTTCTTT. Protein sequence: CASSVGGTEAFF.

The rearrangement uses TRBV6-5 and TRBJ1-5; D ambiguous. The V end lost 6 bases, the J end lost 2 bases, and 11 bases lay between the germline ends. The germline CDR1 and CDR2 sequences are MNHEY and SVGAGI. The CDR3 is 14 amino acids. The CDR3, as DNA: TGTGCCAGCAGCCCGGAGGAGGGCAATCAGCCCCAGCATTTT. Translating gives CASSPEEGNQPQHF.

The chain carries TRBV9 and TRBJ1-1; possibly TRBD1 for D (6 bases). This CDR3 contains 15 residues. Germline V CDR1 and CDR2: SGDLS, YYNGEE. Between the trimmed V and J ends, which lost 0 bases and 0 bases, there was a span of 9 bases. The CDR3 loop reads CASSVAQGMNTEAFF. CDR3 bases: TGTGCCAGCAGCGTAGCACAGGGCATGAACACTGAAGCTTTCTTT. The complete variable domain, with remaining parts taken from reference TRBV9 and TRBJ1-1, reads DSGVTQTPKHLITATGQRVTLRCSPRSGDLSVYWYQQSLDQGLQFLIQYYNGEERAKGNILERFSAQQFPDLHSELNLSSLELGDSALYFCASSVAQGMNTEAFFGQGTRLTVV.

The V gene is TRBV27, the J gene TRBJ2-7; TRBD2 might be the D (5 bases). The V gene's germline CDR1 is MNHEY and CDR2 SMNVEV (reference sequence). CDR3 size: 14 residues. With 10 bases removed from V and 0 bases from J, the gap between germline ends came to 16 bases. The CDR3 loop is CATRGYGDSYEQYF. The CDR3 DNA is TGTGCCACCCGAGGCTACGGGGACTCCTACGAGCAGTACTTC.

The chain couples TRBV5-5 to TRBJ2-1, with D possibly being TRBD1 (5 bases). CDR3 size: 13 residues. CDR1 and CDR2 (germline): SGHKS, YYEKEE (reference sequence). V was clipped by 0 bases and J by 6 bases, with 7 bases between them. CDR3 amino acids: CASSLGQGNEQFF. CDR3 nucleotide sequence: TGTGCCAGCAGCTTGGGCCAGGGCAATGAGCAGTTCTTC.

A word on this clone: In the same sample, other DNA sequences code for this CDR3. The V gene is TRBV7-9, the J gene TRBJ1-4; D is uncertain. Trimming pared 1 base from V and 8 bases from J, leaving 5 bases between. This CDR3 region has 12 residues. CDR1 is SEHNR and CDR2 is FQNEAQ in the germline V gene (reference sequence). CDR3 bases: TGTGCCAGCAGCTTAGGAGGCGAAAAACTGTTTTTT. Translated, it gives CASSLGGEKLFF. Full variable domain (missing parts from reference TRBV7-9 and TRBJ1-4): DTGVSQNPRHKITKRGQNVTFRCDPISEHNRLYWYRQTLGQGPEFLTYFQNEAQLEKSRLLSDRFSAERPKGSFSTLEIQRTEQGDSAMYLCASSLGGEKLFFGSGTQLSVL.

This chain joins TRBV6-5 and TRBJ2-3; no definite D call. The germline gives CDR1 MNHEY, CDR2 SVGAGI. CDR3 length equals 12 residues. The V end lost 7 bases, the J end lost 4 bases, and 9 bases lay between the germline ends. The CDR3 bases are TGTGCCAGCACCTCAGTTGCAGATACGCAGTATTTT. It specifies CASTSVADTQYF.

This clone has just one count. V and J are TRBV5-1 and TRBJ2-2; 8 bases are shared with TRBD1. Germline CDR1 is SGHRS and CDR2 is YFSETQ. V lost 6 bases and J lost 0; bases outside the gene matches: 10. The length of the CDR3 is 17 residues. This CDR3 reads CASNGQGKISNTGELFF. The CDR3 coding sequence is TGCGCCAGCAACGGACAGGGCAAAATTTCGAACACCGGGGAGCTGTTTTTT.

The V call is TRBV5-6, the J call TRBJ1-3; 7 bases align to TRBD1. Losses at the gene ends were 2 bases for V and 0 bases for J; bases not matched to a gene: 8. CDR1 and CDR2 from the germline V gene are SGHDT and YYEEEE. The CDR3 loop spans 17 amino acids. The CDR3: CASSFRGQPFSGNTIYF. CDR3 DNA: TGTGCCAGCAGCTTTAGGGGACAGCCTTTCTCTGGAAACACCATATATTTT. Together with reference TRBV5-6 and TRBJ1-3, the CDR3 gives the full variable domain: DAGVTQSPTHLIKTRGQQVTLRCSPKSGHDTVSWYQQALGQGPQFIFQYYEEEERQRGNFPDRFSGHQFPNYSSELNVNALLLGDSALYLCASSFRGQPFSGNTIYFGEGSWLTVV.

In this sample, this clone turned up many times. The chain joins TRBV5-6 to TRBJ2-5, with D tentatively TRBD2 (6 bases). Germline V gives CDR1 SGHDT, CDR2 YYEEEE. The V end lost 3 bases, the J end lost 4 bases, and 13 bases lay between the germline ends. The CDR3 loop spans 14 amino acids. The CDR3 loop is CASSSKRGGETQYF. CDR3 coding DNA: TGTGCCAGCAGCTCCAAAAGGGGAGGAGAGACCCAGTACTTC.

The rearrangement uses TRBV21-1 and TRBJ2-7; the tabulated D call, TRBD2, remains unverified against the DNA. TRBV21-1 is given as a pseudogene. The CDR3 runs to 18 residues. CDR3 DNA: TGTGCCAGCAGTCGCAAATATACTAGCGGGGCCCTATCCTACGAGCAGTACTTC. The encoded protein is CASSRKYTSGALSYEQYF.

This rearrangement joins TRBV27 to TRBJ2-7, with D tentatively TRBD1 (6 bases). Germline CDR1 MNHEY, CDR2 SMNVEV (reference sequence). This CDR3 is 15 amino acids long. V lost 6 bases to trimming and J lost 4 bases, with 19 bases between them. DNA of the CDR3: TGTGCCAGCAGGGTTTCAGGGGTACTACTTTACGAGCAGTACTTC. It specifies CASRVSGVLLYEQYF.

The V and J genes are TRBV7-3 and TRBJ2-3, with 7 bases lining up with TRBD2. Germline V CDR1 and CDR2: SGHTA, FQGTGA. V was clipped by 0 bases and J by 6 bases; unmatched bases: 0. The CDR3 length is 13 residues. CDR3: CASSLTGGDTQYF. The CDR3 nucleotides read TGTGCCAGCAGCTTAACGGGGGGGGATACGCAGTATTTT.